These 16 T cell receptor beta chains originate from one sample sequenced in a study of T cells in localized non-small cell lung cancer. Sequencing was performed with immunoSEQ multiplex PCR; in TCRdb, only in-frame clones are kept and a portion is missing. The table shows roughly 72,000 clones, with 80% occurring only once. The sample here was peripheral blood, taken before any cancer treatment. These receptors were taken from an older female donor with stage I lung adenocarcinoma.

This clone was counted a few times. The rearrangement uses TRBV7-9 and TRBJ2-1; 12 positions match TRBD2. CDR1 and CDR2 from the germline V gene are SEHNR and FQNEAQ (reference sequence). The J segment lost 8 bases and the V segment lost 10 bases, leaving 6 bases of the junction unmatched. The CDR3 covers 13 residues. This chain's CDR3 is CATSGGALDEQFF. The CDR3 nucleotides read TGTGCCACTAGCGGGGGGGCTTTGGATGAGCAGTTCTTC.

The rearrangement joins TRBV28 to TRBJ1-5; 7 bases align to TRBD1. CDR1 is MDHEN, CDR2 SYDVKM, per germline. J was trimmed by 1 base and V by 8 bases; bases with no gene match: 5. This CDR3 has 14 amino acids. CDR3 bases: TGTGCCAGCTCAGGGGGGGACAGCAATCAGCCCCAGCATTTT. This gives the protein CASSGGDSNQPQHF.

V usage is TRBV18 and J usage is TRBJ2-2; D not resolved. V was pared by 8 bases and J by 6 bases, with 13 bases between. CDR3 length equals 13 residues. Germline V gene sequence: CDR1 KGHSH, CDR2 LQKENI. The CDR3 loop is CASPGVIPGELFF. The CDR3 DNA follows: TGTGCCAGCCCCGGCGTCATCCCCGGGGAGCTGTTTTTT.

This chain links TRBV5-4 with TRBJ2-1, with no clear D. The CDR3 runs 13 residues. Germline V gene sequence: CDR1 SGHNT, CDR2 YYREEE (reference sequence). V was cut by 4 bases and J by 4 bases, with 9 bases left in between. CDR3 protein: CASSRPTYNEQFF. In DNA form, the CDR3 reads TGTGCCAGCAGCCGGCCGACTTACAATGAGCAGTTCTTC. Variable domain in full (rest from reference TRBV5-4 and TRBJ2-1): ETGVTQSPTHLIKTRGQQVTLRCSSQSGHNTVSWYQQALGQGPQFIFQYYREEENGRGNFPPRFSGLQFPNYSSELNVNALELDDSALYLCASSRPTYNEQFFGPGTRLTVL.

The chain links TRBV19 to TRBJ1-1; 9 positions agree with TRBD1. This CDR3 comprises 17 residues. Germline V CDR1 and CDR2: LNHDA, SQIVND (reference sequence). V lost 3 bases to trimming and J lost 11 bases; unmatched junction nucleotides: 19. CDR3: CASSIRAGVSLTGGAFF. CDR3 DNA sequence: TGTGCCAGTAGTATCCGAGCCGGAGTGTCACTGACAGGGGGGGCTTTCTTT.

This clone has a single count. The chain recombines TRBV6-1 with TRBJ1-5; D unclear. The germline CDR1 and CDR2 sequences are MNHNS and SASEGT. The ends were cut back, 6 bases at V and 1 base at J, with 7 bases in the middle. CDR3 size: 13 residues. The CDR3 DNA follows: TGTGCCAGCAGCGTACCCAGCAATCAGCCCCAGCATTTT. Protein sequence: CASSVPSNQPQHF.

This chain links TRBV19 with TRBJ2-2; D might be TRBD1 or TRBD2, each matching 5 bases. The CDR3 spans 15 residues. From germline, CDR1 is LNHDA and CDR2 SQIVND (reference sequence). Trimming left V 1 base short and J 0 bases short, with 6 bases between. CDR3 nucleotides: TGTGCCAGTAGTATAGGGGGGTCGAACACCGGGGAGCTGTTTTTT. Amino acid sequence: CASSIGGSNTGELFF.

V gene TRBV25-1 combines with J gene TRBJ1-2; weak D call: TRBD1 (5 bases). The CDR3 length is 14 residues. With 5 bases removed from V and 4 bases from J, the gap between germline ends came to 14 bases. From germline, CDR1 is MGHDK and CDR2 SYGVNS. The CDR3 spells CASSPSTGGYGYTF. The DNA of the CDR3 is TGTGCCAGCAGTCCTAGTACGGGGGGCTATGGCTACACCTTC.

This clone was observed once. CDR3 in amino acids: CARGTSGSYEQYF. The CDR3 DNA reads TGTGCCAGGGGGACTAGCGGCTCCTACGAGCAGTACTTC. V usage is TRBV2 and J usage is TRBJ2-7, with TRBD2 matching over 11 bases. CDR3 length: 13 residues. J gave up 0 bases and V 9 bases, and 1 base lay outside the gene matches. Germline V gene sequence: CDR1 SNHLY, CDR2 FYNNEI.

The chain links TRBV7-9 to TRBJ2-6; possibly TRBD1 or TRBD2 for D (5 bases each). Germline V gene data show CDR1 as SEHNR and CDR2 as FQNEAQ (reference sequence). V lost 4 bases to trimming and J lost 0 bases, with 13 bases between them. The CDR3 runs 17 residues. This chain's CDR3 is CASSYPGDLSGANVLTF. The DNA of the CDR3 is TGTGCCAGCAGCTACCCCGGGGACCTCTCTGGGGCCAACGTCCTGACTTTC.

The V call is TRBV10-3, the J call TRBJ1-4; D is possibly TRBD1 (5 bases). CDR3 length equals 15 residues. Germline V gene sequence: CDR1 ENHRY, CDR2 SYGVKD. V was shortened by 3 bases and J by 2 bases, with 10 bases between the two germline ends. The DNA for the CDR3 is TGTGCCATCAGTGACAGGGCCGGCACTAATGAAAAACTGTTTTTT. It specifies CAISDRAGTNEKLFF.

The CDR3 sequence: CAWSHGSRSGNTIYF. The CDR3 DNA sequence: TGTGCCTGGAGTCACGGGTCGAGATCTGGAAACACCATATATTTT. The genes are TRBV30 and TRBJ1-3; no clear D gene. CDR1 GTSNPN and CDR2 SVGIG come from the germline V gene (reference sequence). The CDR3 length is 15 residues. The V end was cut by 2 bases, the J end by 1 base, with 12 bases between.

This sequence joins TRBV7-9 and TRBJ1-1, with TRBD1 matching 7 bases. Looked up from germline, CDR1 is SEHNR and CDR2 is FQNEAQ (reference sequence). The ends lost 7 bases at V and 3 bases at J; junction bases unmatched: 8. The CDR3 covers 14 residues. The chain's CDR3 is CASTGGQSYTEAFF. The CDR3 nucleotides are TGTGCCAGCACAGGGGGACAGTCATACACTGAAGCTTTCTTT.

The gene calls are TRBV11-3 and TRBJ2-5; 11 bases fit TRBD1. V shed 4 bases and J 5 bases; nucleotides not matched to a gene: 6. The CDR3 has 15 amino acids. From germline, CDR1 is SGHNT and CDR2 YENEEA. The CDR3 reads CASSYGQGAGETQYF. CDR3 sequence (DNA): TGTGCCAGCAGCTATGGACAGGGGGCCGGGGAGACCCAGTACTTC.

The rearrangement links TRBV29-1 to TRBJ1-2; 9 nucleotides agree with TRBD1. After removal of 3 bases from V and 6 bases from J, the junction contained 5 bases not matched to a gene. The CDR3 runs to 13 residues. CDR1 and CDR2 from the germline V gene are SQVTM and ANQGSEA. CDR3 amino acids: CSVDIQGAHGYTF. In DNA, the CDR3 is TGCAGCGTTGACATACAGGGGGCGCATGGCTACACCTTC. Together with reference TRBV29-1 and TRBJ1-2, the CDR3 gives the full variable domain: SAVISQKPSRDICQRGTSLTIQCQVDSQVTMMFWYRQQPGQSLTLIATANQGSEATYESGFVIDKFPISRPNLTFSTLTVSNMSPEDSSIYLCSVDIQGAHGYTFGSGTRLTVV.

The gene calls are TRBV30 and TRBJ2-5; D is uncertain. Trimming took 4 bases from V and 2 from J, leaving 11 bases between them. Germline CDR1 GTSNPN, CDR2 SVGIG (reference sequence). CDR3 size: 13 residues. The CDR3 DNA is TGTGCCTGGACGAGAGACAATCAAGAGACCCAGTACTTC. This sequence encodes CAWTRDNQETQYF.